This record covers a single T cell receptor beta chain. V was clipped by 5 bases and J by 2 bases, with 18 bases between them. CDR1 is MNHEY and CDR2 is SMNVEV in the germline V gene (reference sequence). This CDR3 is built from 16 residues. These data are taken from a study of blood T cell repertoires in COVID-19. In the study overall: The United States, Italy and Spain supplied acute and convalescent COVID-19 samples.

Original data processing: Estimation of nucleated cell counts relied on the amplification of reference gene primers. TCRdb keeps only in-frame clones here, not all; method: immunoSEQ multiplex PCR. V and J calls and clone size come straight from that table; D and trimming were deduced from the DNA. The table has about 240,000 clones, around 90% seen once. The TCR was taken from a man in his fifties or sixties who had recovered from COVID-19. The chain carries TRBV27 and TRBJ2-5; the D gene is possibly TRBD1 (6 bases). Sequencing was done on a sample of peripheral blood. The CDR3 bases are TGTGCCAGCAGTCCAACCCGACCGACAGGTCAAGAGACCCAGTACTTC. It is translated as CASSPTRPTGQETQYF.